This T cell receptor (beta chain) was identified in a study of T cell responses to AZD1222 COVID-19 vaccine. Whole-study findings and limits: Spike-wide vaccine-associated CD4 TCRs dominated at 160-218 and 743-854. Two AZD1222 doses significantly raised spike-specific TCR breadth and depth over controls. The reported proportion of spike-specific TCRs targeting unmutated variant regions was nearly half. White British ancestry dominated among donors, who included more females, and clonal diversity was possibly underestimated.

With regard to this clone: What it recognizes is unknown.

Measured with immunoSEQ multiplex PCR; TCRdb has only the in-frame clones, and not every one. Among 100,000 to 110,000 clones listed, 85% to 95% were seen once. This CDR3 is built from 18 residues. From germline, CDR1 is MNHNS and CDR2 SASEGT. The V and J ends lost 3 bases and 0 bases, in that order; junction bases with no gene match: 7. The chain uses TRBV6-1 and TRBJ2-6, with 8 bases lining up with TRBD1. This sequence was found in an adult in good health. Sequences were derived from peripheral blood, sampled on day 0 of AZD1222 vaccination. The chain's CDR3 is CASSDRDRKISGANVLTF. CDR3 bases: TGTGCCAGCAGTGACCGGGACAGGAAGATCTCTGGGGCCAACGTCCTGACTTTC.